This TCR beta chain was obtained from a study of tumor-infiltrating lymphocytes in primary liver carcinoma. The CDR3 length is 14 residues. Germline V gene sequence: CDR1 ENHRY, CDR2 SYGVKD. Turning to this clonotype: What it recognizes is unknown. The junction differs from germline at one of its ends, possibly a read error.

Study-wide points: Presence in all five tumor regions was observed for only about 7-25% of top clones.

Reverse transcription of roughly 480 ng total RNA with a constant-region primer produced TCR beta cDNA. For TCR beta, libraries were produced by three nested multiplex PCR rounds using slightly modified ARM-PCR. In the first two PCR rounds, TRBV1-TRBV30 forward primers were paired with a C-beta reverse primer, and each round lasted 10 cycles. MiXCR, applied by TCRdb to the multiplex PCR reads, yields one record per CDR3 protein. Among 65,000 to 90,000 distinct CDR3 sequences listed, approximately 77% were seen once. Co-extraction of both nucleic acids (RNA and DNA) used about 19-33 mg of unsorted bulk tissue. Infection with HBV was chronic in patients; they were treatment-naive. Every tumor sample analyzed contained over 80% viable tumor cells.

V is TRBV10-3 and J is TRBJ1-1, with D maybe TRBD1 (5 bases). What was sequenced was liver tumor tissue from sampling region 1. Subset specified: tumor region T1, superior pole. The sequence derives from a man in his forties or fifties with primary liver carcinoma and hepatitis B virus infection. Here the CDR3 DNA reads TGTGCCATCAGTGTTCGAAGGGCCGGGGCTGAGGCTTTCTTT. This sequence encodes CAISVRRAGAEAFF.